This TCR beta chain comes out of a study of blood T cells in healthy people across ages. The use of a sample-barcoded 5' primer and a J-beta primer mix characterized a second PCR of roughly 6 to 11 cycles. TCRdb used MiXCR to reprocess the 5' RACE reads, holding one entry per CDR3 protein. The sample lists hundreds of thousands of distinct CDR3 sequences; around 48% were seen once. In this sample, this clonotype turned up a few times. The CDR3 runs to 14 residues. The germline V gene has CDR1 SGHVS and CDR2 FQNEAQ. V is TRBV7-8 and J is TRBJ2-7, with a possible D match to TRBD2 (6 bases). Matching the DNA end better, TRBJ2-5 makes the J call doubtful. Material for sequencing was blood. This clonotype originated in a woman aged 55-69 years in good health. The CDR3 loop is CASSPRGKGETQYF. Written as DNA, the CDR3 is TGTGCCAGCAGCCCACGGGGGAAAGGGGAGACCCAGTACTTC.